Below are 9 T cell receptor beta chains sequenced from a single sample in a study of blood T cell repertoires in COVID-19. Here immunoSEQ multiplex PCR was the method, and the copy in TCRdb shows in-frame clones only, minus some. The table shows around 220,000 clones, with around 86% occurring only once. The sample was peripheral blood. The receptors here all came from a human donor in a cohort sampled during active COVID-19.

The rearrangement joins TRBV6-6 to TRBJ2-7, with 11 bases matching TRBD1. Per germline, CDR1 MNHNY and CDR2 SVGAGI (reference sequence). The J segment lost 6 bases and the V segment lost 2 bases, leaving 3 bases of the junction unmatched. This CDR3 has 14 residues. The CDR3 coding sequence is TGTGCCAGCAGTTACCCCGGGACAGGGGGCGAGCAGTACTTC. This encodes CASSYPGTGGEQYF.

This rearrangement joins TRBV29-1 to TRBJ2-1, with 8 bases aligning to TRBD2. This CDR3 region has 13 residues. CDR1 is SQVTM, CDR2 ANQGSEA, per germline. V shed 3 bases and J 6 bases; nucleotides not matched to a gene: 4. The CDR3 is CSVEREAGNEQFF. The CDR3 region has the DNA TGCAGCGTTGAGCGGGAGGCGGGCAATGAGCAGTTCTTC.

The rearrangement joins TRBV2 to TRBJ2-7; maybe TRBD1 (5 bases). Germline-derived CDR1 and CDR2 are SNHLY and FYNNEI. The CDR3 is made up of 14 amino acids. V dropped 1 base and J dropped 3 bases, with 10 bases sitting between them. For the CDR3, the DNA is TGTGCCAGCAGTGAAGGGGGCAGACTCTACGAGCAGTACTTC. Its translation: CASSEGGRLYEQYF.

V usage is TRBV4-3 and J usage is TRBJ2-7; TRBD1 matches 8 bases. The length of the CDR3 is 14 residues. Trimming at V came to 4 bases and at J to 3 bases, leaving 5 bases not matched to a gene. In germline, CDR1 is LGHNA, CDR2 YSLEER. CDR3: CASSRGQGLYEQYF. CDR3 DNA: TGCGCCAGCAGCCGAGGACAGGGACTCTACGAGCAGTACTTC.

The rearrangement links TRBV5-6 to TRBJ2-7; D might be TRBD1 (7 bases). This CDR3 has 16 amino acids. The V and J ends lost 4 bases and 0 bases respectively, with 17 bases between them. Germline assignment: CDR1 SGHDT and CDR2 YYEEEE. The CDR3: CASSPGDRLSSYEQYF. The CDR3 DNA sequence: TGTGCCAGCAGCCCGGGGGACAGATTGAGCTCCTACGAGCAGTACTTC.

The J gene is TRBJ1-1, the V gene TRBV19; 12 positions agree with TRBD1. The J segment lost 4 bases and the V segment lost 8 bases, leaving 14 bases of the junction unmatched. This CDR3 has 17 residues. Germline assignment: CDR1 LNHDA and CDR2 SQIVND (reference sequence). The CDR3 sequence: CASGSRDRGRRGTEAFF. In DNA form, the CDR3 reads TGTGCCAGTGGTTCCCGGGACAGGGGGCGCAGAGGCACTGAAGCTTTCTTT.

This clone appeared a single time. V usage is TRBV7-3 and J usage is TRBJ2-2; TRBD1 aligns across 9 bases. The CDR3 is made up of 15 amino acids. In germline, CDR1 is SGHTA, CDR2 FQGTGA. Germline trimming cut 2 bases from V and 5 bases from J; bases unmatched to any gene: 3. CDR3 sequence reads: CASSLAQGATGELFF. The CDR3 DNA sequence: TGTGCCAGCAGCTTAGCACAGGGGGCGACCGGGGAGCTGTTTTTT.

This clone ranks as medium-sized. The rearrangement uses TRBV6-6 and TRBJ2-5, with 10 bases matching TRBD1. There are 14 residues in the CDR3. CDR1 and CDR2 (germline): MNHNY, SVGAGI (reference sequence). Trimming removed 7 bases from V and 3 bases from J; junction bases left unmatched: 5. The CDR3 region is CASIPGTGEETQYF. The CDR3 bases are TGTGCCAGCATACCAGGGACAGGGGAAGAGACCCAGTACTTC.

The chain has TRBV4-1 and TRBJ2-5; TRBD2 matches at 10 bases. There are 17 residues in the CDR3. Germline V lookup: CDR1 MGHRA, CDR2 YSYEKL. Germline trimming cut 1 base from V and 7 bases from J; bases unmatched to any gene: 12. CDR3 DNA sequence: TGCGCCAGCAGCCAAGCCCGCCCTAGCGGGAGTGGAGGGACCCAGTACTTC. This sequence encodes CASSQARPSGSGGTQYF.